The present T cell receptor beta chain was sequenced within a study of response to subunit inactivated influenza vaccine. With respect to this clonotype: Its target is unknown.

Notes on the study in general: Authors proposed each seasonal influenza vaccination draws in few new T cells.

Germline values: CDR1 SGHTA, CDR2 FQGNSA. The CDR3 sequence is 14 residues long. Trimming removed 7 bases at V and 6 bases at J, with 15 bases between. TCRdb processed the RT-PCR reads anew with MiXCR; each CDR3 protein has one entry. The table lists hundreds of thousands of distinct CDR3 sequences, 15% to 19% of them singletons. This TCR was sampled from a man in his fifties who received an inactivated influenza vaccine. This specimen was PBMCs from blood, taken 11 to 12 days after vaccination. V usage is TRBV7-2 and J usage is TRBJ2-2; D possibly uses TRBD1 or TRBD2 (6 bases each). In nucleotides, the CDR3 is TGTGCCAGCAAGGGGGGCGCTATCGCCGGGGAGCTGTTTTTT. It codes for CASKGGAIAGELFF.